This T cell receptor (beta chain) was identified in a study of tissue T cells after allogeneic stem cell transplantation. The CDR3 spans 14 residues. The germline CDR1 and CDR2 sequences are KGHPV and FQNQEV (reference sequence). The V and J ends lost 6 bases and 4 bases, in that order; junction bases with no gene match: 7. Only in-frame clones appear in the TCRdb table, and some are missing; sequencing was by immunoSEQ multiplex PCR. The profile shows some 47,000 clones, about three quarters of them singletons. Concerning this clone itself: Gene names are the mouse ones. The observed sequence ends 1 residue before the CDR3 terminus, with the missing tail filled in from the germline J gene.

Material: sorted cells pooled from one or two spleens. The TCR sequence derives from a pool of C57BL/6 mice in good health. The chain combines TRBV26 with TRBJ2-4; 7 nucleotides align to TRBD1. CDR3 in amino acids: CASSRTGRKNTLYF. The sequenced part of the CDR3 DNA is TGTGCCAGCAGCCGGACAGGCCGTAAAAACACCTTGTAC. Complete variable domain (other parts from reference TRBV26 and TRBJ2-4): NSKVIQTPRYLVKGQGQKAKMRCIPEKGHPVVFWYQQNKNNEFKFLINFQNQEVLQQIDMTEKRFSAECPSNSPCSLEIQSSEAGDSALYLCASSRTGRKNTLYFGAGTRLSVL.